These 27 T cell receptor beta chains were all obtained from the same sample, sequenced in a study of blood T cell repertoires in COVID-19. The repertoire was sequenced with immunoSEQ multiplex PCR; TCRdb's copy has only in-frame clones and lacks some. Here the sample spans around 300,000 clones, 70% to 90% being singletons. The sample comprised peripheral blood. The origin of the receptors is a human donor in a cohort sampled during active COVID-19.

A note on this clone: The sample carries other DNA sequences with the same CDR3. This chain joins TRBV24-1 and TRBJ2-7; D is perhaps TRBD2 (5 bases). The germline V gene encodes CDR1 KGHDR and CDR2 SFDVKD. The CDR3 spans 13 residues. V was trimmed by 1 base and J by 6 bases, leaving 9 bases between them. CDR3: CATSDLGGSEQYF. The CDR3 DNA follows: TGTGCCACCAGTGATTTAGGAGGTTCCGAGCAGTACTTC.

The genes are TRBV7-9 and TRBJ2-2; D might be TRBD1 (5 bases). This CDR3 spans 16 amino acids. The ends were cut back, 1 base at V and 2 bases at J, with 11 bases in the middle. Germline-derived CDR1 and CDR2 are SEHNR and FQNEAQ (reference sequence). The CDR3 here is CASSLEAGSNTGELFF. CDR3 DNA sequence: TGTGCCAGCAGCTTAGAGGCAGGGTCAAACACCGGGGAGCTGTTTTTT. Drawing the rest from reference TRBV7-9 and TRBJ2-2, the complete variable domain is DTGVSQNPRHKITKRGQNVTFRCDPISEHNRLYWYRQTLGQGPEFLTYFQNEAQLEKSRLLSDRFSAERPKGSFSTLEIQRTEQGDSAMYLCASSLEAGSNTGELFFGEGSRLTVL.

The CDR3 DNA sequence: TGTGCCAGCAGCTTGTCAGGGGGCTCCGGAAACACCATATATTTT. It translates to CASSLSGGSGNTIYF. The chain joins TRBV5-8 to TRBJ1-3; 8 bases are a match to TRBD1. After removal of 1 base from V and 4 bases from J, the junction contained 4 bases not matched to a gene. CDR3 length: 15 residues. Per germline, CDR1 SGHTS and CDR2 YDEGEE. Full variable domain (outside the CDR3, taken from reference TRBV5-8 and TRBJ1-3): EAGVTQSPTHLIKTRGQQATLRCSPISGHTSVYWYQQALGLGLQFLLWYDEGEERNRGNFPPRFSGRQFPNYSSELNVNALELEDSALYLCASSLSGGSGNTIYFGEGSWLTVV.

As DNA, the CDR3 is TGTGCCAGCAGACAGGGGGTTAACTATGGCTACACCTTC. Protein: CASRQGVNYGYTF. The chain uses TRBV6-5 and TRBJ1-2, with TRBD1 matching over 8 bases. CDR3 size: 13 residues. The germline gives CDR1 MNHEY, CDR2 SVGAGI. The V gene end was trimmed by 6 bases and the J gene end by 1 base; junction bases not matched to a gene: 1.

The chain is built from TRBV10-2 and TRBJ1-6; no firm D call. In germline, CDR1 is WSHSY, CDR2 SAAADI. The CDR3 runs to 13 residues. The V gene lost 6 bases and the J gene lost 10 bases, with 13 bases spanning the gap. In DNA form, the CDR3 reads TGCGCCAGCAGGGTGAAGGAGTACTCACCCCTCCACTTT. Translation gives CASRVKEYSPLHF.

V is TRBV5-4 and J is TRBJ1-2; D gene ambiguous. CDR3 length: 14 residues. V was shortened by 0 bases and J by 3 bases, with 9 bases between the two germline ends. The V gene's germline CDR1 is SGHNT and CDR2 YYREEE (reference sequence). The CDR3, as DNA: TGTGCCAGCAGCTTGGTTGGTGAGGACTATGGCTACACCTTC. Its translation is CASSLVGEDYGYTF.

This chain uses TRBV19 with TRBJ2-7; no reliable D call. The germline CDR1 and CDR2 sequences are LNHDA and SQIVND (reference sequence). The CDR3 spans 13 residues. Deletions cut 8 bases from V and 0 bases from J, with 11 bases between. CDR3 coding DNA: TGTGCCAGTTCCAAGACACCCTCCTACGAGCAGTACTTC. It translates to CASSKTPSYEQYF.

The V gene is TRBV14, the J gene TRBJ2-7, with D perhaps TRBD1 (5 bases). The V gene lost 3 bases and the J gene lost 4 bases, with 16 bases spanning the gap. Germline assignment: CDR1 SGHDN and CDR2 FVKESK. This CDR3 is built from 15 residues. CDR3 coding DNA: TGTGCCAGCAGCCATTTAAGGGGCCTCGTATACGAGCAGTACTTC. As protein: CASSHLRGLVYEQYF.

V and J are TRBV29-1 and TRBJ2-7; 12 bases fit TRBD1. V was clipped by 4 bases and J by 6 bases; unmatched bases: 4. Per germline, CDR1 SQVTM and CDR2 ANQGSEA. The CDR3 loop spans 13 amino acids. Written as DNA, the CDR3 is TGCAGCGTTGGGGACAGGGGGCCTGTCGAGCAGTACTTC. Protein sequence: CSVGDRGPVEQYF.

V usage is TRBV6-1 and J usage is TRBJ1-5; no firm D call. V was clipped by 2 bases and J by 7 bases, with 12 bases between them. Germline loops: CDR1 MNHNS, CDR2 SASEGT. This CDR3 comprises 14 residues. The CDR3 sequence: CASSELYSWQPQHF. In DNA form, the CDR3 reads TGTGCCAGCAGTGAATTGTACAGTTGGCAGCCCCAGCATTTT.

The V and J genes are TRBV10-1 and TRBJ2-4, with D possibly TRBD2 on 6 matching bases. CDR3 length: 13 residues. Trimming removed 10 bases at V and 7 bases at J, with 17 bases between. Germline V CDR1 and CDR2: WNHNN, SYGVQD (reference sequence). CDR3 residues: CAIPQEGWNIQYF. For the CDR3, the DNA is TGCGCCATCCCACAGGAGGGATGGAACATTCAGTACTTC.

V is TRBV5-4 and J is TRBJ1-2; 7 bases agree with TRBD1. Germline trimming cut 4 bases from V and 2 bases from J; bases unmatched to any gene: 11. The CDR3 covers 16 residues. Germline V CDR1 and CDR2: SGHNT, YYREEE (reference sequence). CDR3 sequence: CASSPFDRVRNYGYTF. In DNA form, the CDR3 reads TGTGCCAGCAGCCCTTTCGACAGGGTGCGCAACTATGGCTACACCTTC.

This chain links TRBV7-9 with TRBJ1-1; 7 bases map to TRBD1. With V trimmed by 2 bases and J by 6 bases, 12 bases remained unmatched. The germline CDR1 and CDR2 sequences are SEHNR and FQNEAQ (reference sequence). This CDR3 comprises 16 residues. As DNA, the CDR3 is TGTGCCAGCAGCTTATCGAGGACTACAGGGGACCCTGAAGCTTTCTTT. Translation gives CASSLSRTTGDPEAFF.

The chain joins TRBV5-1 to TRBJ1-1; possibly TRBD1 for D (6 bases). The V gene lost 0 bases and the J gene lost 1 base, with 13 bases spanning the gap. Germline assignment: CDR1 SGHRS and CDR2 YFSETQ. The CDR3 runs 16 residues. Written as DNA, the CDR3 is TGCGCCAGCAGCTTGGTGGGGGGGCTCACGAACACTGAAGCTTTCTTT. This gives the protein CASSLVGGLTNTEAFF.

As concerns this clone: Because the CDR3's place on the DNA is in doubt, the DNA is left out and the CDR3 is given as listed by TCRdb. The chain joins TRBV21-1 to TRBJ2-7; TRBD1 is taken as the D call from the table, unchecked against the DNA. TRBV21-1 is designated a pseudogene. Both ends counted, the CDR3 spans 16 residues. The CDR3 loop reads CARGKVGQGTLYEQYF.

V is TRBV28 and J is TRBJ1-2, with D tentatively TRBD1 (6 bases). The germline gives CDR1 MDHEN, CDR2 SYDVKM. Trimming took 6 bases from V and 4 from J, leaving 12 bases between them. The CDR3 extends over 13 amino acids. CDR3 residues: CASRSGQSYGYTF. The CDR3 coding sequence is TGTGCCAGCAGGTCGGGACAAAGCTATGGCTACACCTTC.

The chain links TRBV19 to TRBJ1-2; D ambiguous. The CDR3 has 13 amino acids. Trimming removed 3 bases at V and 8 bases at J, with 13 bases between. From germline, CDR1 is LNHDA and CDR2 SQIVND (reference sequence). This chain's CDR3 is CASSINGGRGYTF. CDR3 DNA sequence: TGTGCCAGTAGTATCAACGGTGGGAGGGGCTACACCTTC.

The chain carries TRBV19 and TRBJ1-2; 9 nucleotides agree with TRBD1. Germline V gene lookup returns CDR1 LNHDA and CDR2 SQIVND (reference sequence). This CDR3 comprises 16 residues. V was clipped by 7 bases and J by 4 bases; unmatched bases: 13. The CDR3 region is CASTSGTGPLGYGYTF. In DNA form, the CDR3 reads TGTGCCAGTACCTCCGGGACAGGGCCGCTAGGCTATGGCTACACCTTC.

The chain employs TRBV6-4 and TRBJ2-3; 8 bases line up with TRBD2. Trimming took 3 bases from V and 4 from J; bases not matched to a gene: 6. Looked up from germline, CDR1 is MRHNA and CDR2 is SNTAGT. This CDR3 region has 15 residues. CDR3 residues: CASSETGLAPDTQYF. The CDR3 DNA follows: TGTGCCAGCAGTGAGACCGGACTAGCCCCAGATACGCAGTATTTT.

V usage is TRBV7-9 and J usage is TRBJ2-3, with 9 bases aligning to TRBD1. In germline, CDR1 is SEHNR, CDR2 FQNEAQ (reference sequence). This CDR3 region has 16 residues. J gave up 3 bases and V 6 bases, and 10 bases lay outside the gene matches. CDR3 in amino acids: CASSHNRDRATDTQYF. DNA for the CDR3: TGTGCCAGCAGTCATAACAGGGACAGGGCGACAGATACGCAGTATTTT.

The CDR3 bases are TGCGCCAGCAGCCCCGGGAGGGCAGGAGCTAACTATGGCTACACCTTC. It encodes CASSPGRAGANYGYTF. This rearrangement joins TRBV5-1 to TRBJ1-2; no clear D gene. The CDR3 spans 16 residues. The germline V gene encodes CDR1 SGHRS and CDR2 YFSETQ. V gave up 4 bases and J gave up 0 bases, with 16 bases separating them.

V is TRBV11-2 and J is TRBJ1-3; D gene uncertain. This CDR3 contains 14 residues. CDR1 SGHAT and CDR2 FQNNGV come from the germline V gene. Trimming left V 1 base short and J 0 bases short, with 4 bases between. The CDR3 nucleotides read TGTGCCAGCAGCTTAGCCAGCTCTGGAAACACCATATATTTT. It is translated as CASSLASSGNTIYF.

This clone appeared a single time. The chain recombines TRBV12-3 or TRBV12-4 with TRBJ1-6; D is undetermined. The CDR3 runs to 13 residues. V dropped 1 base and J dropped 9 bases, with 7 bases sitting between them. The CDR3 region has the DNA TGTGCCAGCAGTTTAGGTTTCGGTTCACCCCTCCACTTT. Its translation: CASSLGFGSPLHF.

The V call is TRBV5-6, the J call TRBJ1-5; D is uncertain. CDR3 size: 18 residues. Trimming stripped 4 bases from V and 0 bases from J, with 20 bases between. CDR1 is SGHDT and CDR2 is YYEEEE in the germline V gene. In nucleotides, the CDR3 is TGTGCCAGCAGCATAGGGCCCGGGAGAGGGTATAGCAATCAGCCCCAGCATTTT. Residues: CASSIGPGRGYSNQPQHF.

The CDR3 reads CASTRNSNQPQHF. CDR3 nucleotide sequence: TGTGCCAGCACCAGGAATAGCAATCAGCCCCAGCATTTT. J is TRBJ1-5 and V is TRBV2; D is unclear. Per the germline V gene, CDR1 is SNHLY and CDR2 is FYNNEI. This CDR3 comprises 13 residues. V lost 7 bases, J lost 0 bases, and 7 bases lay in between.

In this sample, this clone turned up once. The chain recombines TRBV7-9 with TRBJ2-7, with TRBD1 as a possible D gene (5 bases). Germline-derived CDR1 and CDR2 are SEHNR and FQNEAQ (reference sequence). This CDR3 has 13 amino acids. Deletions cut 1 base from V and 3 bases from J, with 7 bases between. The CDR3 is CASSLDDSYEQYF. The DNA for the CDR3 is TGTGCCAGCAGCTTAGACGACAGCTACGAGCAGTACTTC.

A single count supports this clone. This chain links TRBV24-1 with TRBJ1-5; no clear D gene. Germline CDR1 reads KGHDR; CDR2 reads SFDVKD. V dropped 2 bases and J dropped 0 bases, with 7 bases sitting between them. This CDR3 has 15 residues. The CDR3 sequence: CATSDSGDSNQPQHF. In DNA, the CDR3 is TGTGCCACCAGTGATTCCGGTGATAGCAATCAGCCCCAGCATTTT.